This entry lists 32 T cell receptor beta chains sequenced from one sample in a study of blood T cell repertoires in COVID-19. Profiling relied on immunoSEQ multiplex PCR, and the TCRdb table lists in-frame clones only, not all of them. The repertoire holds 90,000 or so clones, with 86% as singletons. Input material: peripheral blood. The receptors originated from a man older than 75 with active or convalescent COVID-19.

The V and J genes are TRBV28 and TRBJ1-6; TRBD1 matches at 10 bases. This CDR3 is built from 17 residues. CDR1 and CDR2 from the germline V gene are MDHEN and SYDVKM. V shed 4 bases, J shed 5 bases, and the junction held 8 bases outside the gene matches. DNA for the CDR3: TGTGCCAGCAGTTCGGGGGCGGACAGGGGGGATAATTCACCCCTCCACTTT. Amino acid sequence: CASSSGADRGDNSPLHF.

This chain links TRBV28 with TRBJ2-7, with no clear D. The CDR3 spans 14 residues. The germline V gene encodes CDR1 MDHEN and CDR2 SYDVKM. Trimming shortened V by 8 bases and J by 2 bases, and 16 bases separated the two germline ends. The CDR3 here is CASLGGASPYEQYF. CDR3 nucleotide sequence: TGTGCCAGCCTTGGCGGAGCAAGCCCCTACGAGCAGTACTTC.

The rearrangement uses TRBV23-1 and TRBJ2-7; TRBD2 matches at 14 bases. TRBV23-1 is designated an ORF whose function remains uncertain. V trimming: 4 bases; J trimming: 2 bases; junction bases outside the gene matches: 22. This CDR3 contains 22 residues. The CDR3 DNA reads TGCGCCAGCAGTCGTCACGGGAAGCCCGGGACTAGCGGGAGATTGGGTACCTACGAGCAGTACTTC. Encoded protein: CASSRHGKPGTSGRLGTYEQYF.

This chain links TRBV4-2 with TRBJ2-7; TRBD1 might be the D (5 bases). The CDR3 extends over 16 amino acids. Per the germline V gene, CDR1 is LGHNA and CDR2 is YNFKEQ. Trimming took 1 base from V and 2 from J, leaving 15 bases between them. CDR3 sequence: CASSQGDSRATYEQYF. CDR3 DNA sequence: TGTGCCAGCAGCCAAGGTGACAGTCGGGCAACCTACGAGCAGTACTTC.

J is TRBJ1-2 and V is TRBV7-2; weak D call: TRBD1 (6 bases). The germline V gene has CDR1 SGHTA and CDR2 FQGNSA. This CDR3 is 14 amino acids long. The V end lost 1 base, the J end lost 2 bases, and 8 bases lay between the germline ends. Here the CDR3 reads CASSLGQENYGYTF. CDR3 DNA: TGTGCCAGCAGCTTAGGACAGGAAAACTATGGCTACACCTTC. Complete variable domain (other parts from reference TRBV7-2 and TRBJ1-2): GAGVSQSPSNKVTEKGKDVELRCDPISGHTALYWYRQSLGQGLEFLIYFQGNSAPDKSGLPSDRFSAERTGGSVSTLTIQRTQQEDSAVYLCASSLGQENYGYTFGSGTRLTVV.

The V and J genes are TRBV6-2 or TRBV6-3 and TRBJ1-1; D is uncertain. The CDR3 sequence is 14 residues long. The germline V gene encodes CDR1 MNHEY and CDR2 SVGEGT. With 1 base removed from V and 0 bases from J, the gap between germline ends came to 6 bases. This chain's CDR3 is CASSYYSLNTEAFF. The CDR3 bases are TGTGCCAGCAGTTACTACTCTCTGAACACTGAAGCTTTCTTT.

The chain couples TRBV19 to TRBJ1-6; D is possibly TRBD1 (6 bases). This CDR3 has 15 residues. Trimming shortened V by 4 bases and J by 4 bases, and 11 bases separated the two germline ends. CDR1 and CDR2 (germline): LNHDA, SQIVND (reference sequence). The CDR3 is CASSTHGQYNSPLHF. The CDR3 DNA reads TGTGCCAGTAGTACTCACGGACAGTATAATTCACCCCTCCACTTT.

The genes are TRBV5-4 and TRBJ1-4; 11 bases are a match to TRBD1. CDR3 length equals 13 residues. The ends lost 5 bases at V and 6 bases at J; junction bases unmatched: 0. Germline V gene data show CDR1 as SGHNT and CDR2 as YYREEE (reference sequence). The CDR3 DNA reads TGTGCCAGCAGGGGACAGGGGGATGAAAAACTGTTTTTT. Its protein product is CASRGQGDEKLFF.

The genes are TRBV9 and TRBJ2-5, with a weak D call TRBD1 (6 bases). The CDR3 runs 14 residues. Germline V gene data show CDR1 as SGDLS and CDR2 as YYNGEE. V shed 2 bases and J shed 4 bases, with 12 bases lying between them. CDR3 coding DNA: TGTGCCAGCAGCGTGGAGGACAGAGGAGAGACCCAGTACTTC. Its protein is CASSVEDRGETQYF.

The CDR3 here is CAWSRISRDRAYEQYF. The CDR3, as DNA: TGTGCCTGGAGCCGCATCAGCCGGGACAGGGCTTACGAGCAGTACTTC. V is TRBV30 and J is TRBJ2-7; 9 positions match TRBD1. The germline V gene has CDR1 GTSNPN and CDR2 SVGIG (reference sequence). V dropped 3 bases and J dropped 4; count of bases not matched to a gene: 13. The CDR3 contains 16 residues.

The CDR3 loop is CASTSNAGGLAFF. In DNA, the CDR3 is TGTGCCAGCACCTCTAACGCCGGGGGGTTAGCTTTCTTT. The genes are TRBV5-4 and TRBJ1-1, with a tentative D call TRBD1 (5 bases). Trimming left V 6 bases short and J 10 bases short, with 19 bases between. Per the germline V gene, CDR1 is SGHNT and CDR2 is YYREEE (reference sequence). This CDR3 is built from 13 residues.

The count of this clone is one. V gene TRBV4-3 combines with J gene TRBJ2-1; 7 nucleotides align to TRBD1. After removal of 2 bases from V and 2 bases from J, the junction contained 3 bases not matched to a gene. CDR3 length: 15 residues. Looked up from germline, CDR1 is LGHNA and CDR2 is YSLEER. The CDR3 region is CASSQRDSPYNEQFF. The CDR3 nucleotides read TGCGCCAGCAGCCAAAGGGACAGCCCCTACAATGAGCAGTTCTTC.

The J gene is TRBJ2-5, the V gene TRBV28; 7 positions agree with TRBD1. Looked up from germline, CDR1 is MDHEN and CDR2 is SYDVKM. This CDR3 region has 13 residues. V gave up 8 bases and J gave up 4 bases; unmatched junction bases: 7. CDR3 sequence: CASGDRTGETQYF. The CDR3 DNA reads TGTGCCAGCGGTGATCGGACAGGAGAGACCCAGTACTTC.

This clone is a singleton in its sample. At one of its ends the junction is not consistent with the germline gene, which may arise from a read error. CDR3 DNA: TGTGCCATCAGTGAACTGACAGGGGAGAACTCTGGCTACACCTTC. It yields the protein CAISELTGENSGYTF. The chain combines TRBV10-3 with TRBJ1-2, with 8 bases fitting TRBD1. Germline V CDR1 and CDR2: ENHRY, SYGVKD. This CDR3 is built from 15 residues.

This clone was observed a few times. The chain links TRBV5-1 to TRBJ2-1, with D perhaps TRBD1 (6 bases). Trimming cost V 6 bases and J 4 bases, with 11 bases left between them. Germline V CDR1 and CDR2: SGHRS, YFSETQ. CDR3 length equals 13 residues. For the CDR3, the DNA is TGCGCCAGCAAAACAGGGTTTTACAATGAGCAGTTCTTC. Translating gives CASKTGFYNEQFF.

As regards this clone: The same CDR3 arises from other DNA sequences in this sample as well. V gene TRBV7-2 combines with J gene TRBJ1-6; 9 bases line up with TRBD1. Trimming removed 5 bases from V and 10 bases from J; junction bases left unmatched: 6. This CDR3 is 14 amino acids long. Germline CDR1 and CDR2: SGHTA and FQGNSA. As DNA, the CDR3 is TGTGCCAGCAGCCTGGACAGGGGAGGGTCACCCCTCCACTTT. Its protein product is CASSLDRGGSPLHF.

CDR3 sequence: CARSPTGSTDTQYF. As DNA, the CDR3 is TGTGCCAGAAGTCCGACAGGGAGCACAGATACGCAGTATTTT. This chain uses TRBV7-5 with TRBJ2-3; TRBD1 is taken as the D call from the table, unchecked against the DNA. TRBV7-5 is noted as a pseudogene. The CDR3 loop spans 14 amino acids.

The chain links TRBV5-1 to TRBJ2-2; 11 bases are a match to TRBD2. The CDR3 sequence is 18 residues long. Trimming took 4 bases from V and 2 from J; bases not matched to a gene: 10. Germline-derived CDR1 and CDR2 are SGHRS and YFSETQ. In DNA, the CDR3 is TGCGCCAGCAGCGCCGGGACTAGCGGTTTATACAACACCGGGGAGCTGTTTTTT. Encoded protein: CASSAGTSGLYNTGELFF.

The V gene is TRBV7-9, the J gene TRBJ1-6; D might be TRBD1 (5 bases). This CDR3 spans 14 amino acids. Trimming pared 1 base from V and 9 bases from J, leaving 10 bases between. Germline CDR1 SEHNR, CDR2 FQNEAQ (reference sequence). CDR3 amino acids: CASSLEGAPSPLHF. The CDR3 nucleotides are TGTGCCAGCAGCTTAGAAGGGGCCCCTTCACCCCTCCACTTT.

The genes are TRBV4-2 and TRBJ1-2; no reliable D call. Germline V gene sequence: CDR1 LGHNA, CDR2 YNFKEQ. Trimming cost V 0 bases and J 5 bases, with 13 bases left between them. The CDR3 is made up of 15 amino acids. The CDR3 protein is CASSQDLVGVYGYTF. In DNA form, the CDR3 reads TGTGCCAGCAGCCAAGATCTTGTGGGCGTTTATGGCTACACCTTC.

This rearrangement joins TRBV4-1 to TRBJ2-1; 9 bases match TRBD1. Trimming removed 4 bases from V and 4 bases from J; junction bases left unmatched: 5. This CDR3 spans 15 amino acids. Germline V gives CDR1 MGHRA, CDR2 YSYEKL. The CDR3 is CASSPWGQGYNEQFF. CDR3 DNA sequence: TGCGCCAGCAGCCCATGGGGACAGGGATACAATGAGCAGTTCTTC.

This chain uses TRBV10-3 with TRBJ1-2, with 7 bases matching TRBD1. This CDR3 contains 12 residues. The V and J ends lost 11 bases and 8 bases, in that order; junction bases with no gene match: 11. CDR1 and CDR2 from the germline V gene are ENHRY and SYGVKD. DNA of the CDR3: TGTGCCCTAGGACAGGACGAGGGAGGCTACACCTTC. Protein product: CALGQDEGGYTF.

The V call is TRBV20-1, the J call TRBJ1-5; 7 nucleotides match TRBD1. Trimming took 3 bases from V and 0 from J; bases not matched to a gene: 5. The CDR3 sequence is 15 residues long. Germline loops: CDR1 DFQATT, CDR2 SNEGSKA (reference sequence). CDR3 nucleotide sequence: TGCAGTGCTAGTGGACAGGAATATAGCAATCAGCCCCAGCATTTT. It encodes CSASGQEYSNQPQHF.

The chain uses TRBV3-1 (or the pseudogene TRBV3-2) and TRBJ1-6, with TRBD1 identical over 8 bases. The CDR3 loop spans 18 amino acids. Losses at the gene ends were 4 bases for V and 0 bases for J; bases not matched to a gene: 8. The germline V gene encodes CDR1 LGHDT and CDR2 YNNKEL (reference sequence). CDR3 DNA sequence: TGTGCCAGCAGCCGCAAGGGACAGGAAAGCTCCTATAATTCACCCCTCCACTTT. This codes for CASSRKGQESSYNSPLHF.

This rearrangement joins TRBV7-2 to TRBJ2-7; 7 bases agree with TRBD2. Germline trimming cut 2 bases from V and 0 bases from J; bases unmatched to any gene: 10. The germline CDR1 and CDR2 sequences are SGHTA and FQGNSA. The CDR3 covers 17 residues. The DNA of the CDR3 is TGTGCCAGCAGCTTAAGAAGCGGGCGGGAGTACTCCTACGAGCAGTACTTC. Translating gives CASSLRSGREYSYEQYF.

The gene calls are TRBV28 and TRBJ2-2; 13 nucleotides line up with TRBD2. V trimming: 8 bases; J trimming: 3 bases; junction bases outside the gene matches: 3. The CDR3 loop spans 15 amino acids. Germline loops: CDR1 MDHEN, CDR2 SYDVKM. CDR3 DNA: TGTGCCAGCCACGGACTAGCGGGAGACACCGGGGAGCTGTTTTTT. Translated, it gives CASHGLAGDTGELFF.

V is TRBV6-5 and J is TRBJ1-6; TRBD1 is a possible D gene (5 bases). The CDR3 is 15 amino acids. From germline, CDR1 is MNHEY and CDR2 SVGAGI. V gave up 6 bases and J gave up 8 bases, with 17 bases separating them. CDR3 in DNA: TGTGCCAGCAGGGGGCAGGGTTTTGGTTATTCACCCCTCCACTTT. The encoded protein is CASRGQGFGYSPLHF.

The J gene is TRBJ2-1, the V gene TRBV2; D not certain. Trimming stripped 7 bases from V and 4 bases from J, with 5 bases between. This CDR3 spans 11 amino acids. Germline V gene data show CDR1 as SNHLY and CDR2 as FYNNEI. CDR3 nucleotide sequence: TGTGCCAGCACCACATACAATGAGCAGTTCTTC. This gives the protein CASTTYNEQFF.

The chain recombines TRBV9 with TRBJ2-1; D is unclear. The CDR3 is made up of 13 amino acids. Trimming took 1 base from V and 4 from J, leaving 6 bases between them. Germline V gene data show CDR1 as SGDLS and CDR2 as YYNGEE. In DNA form, the CDR3 reads TGTGCCAGCAGCGTAAAACTGTACAATGAGCAGTTCTTC. Translation: CASSVKLYNEQFF.

V usage is TRBV9 and J usage is TRBJ2-2; 8 bases match TRBD2. CDR1 and CDR2 from the germline V gene are SGDLS and YYNGEE. V was pared by 0 bases and J by 5 bases, with 6 bases of the junction left unmatched. The CDR3 is 16 amino acids. The CDR3 spells CASSVEAGARTGELFF. The CDR3 DNA follows: TGTGCCAGCAGCGTAGAAGCGGGAGCACGAACCGGGGAGCTGTTTTTT.

The chain recombines TRBV28 with TRBJ1-5; D remains ambiguous. Germline V lookup: CDR1 MDHEN, CDR2 SYDVKM. This CDR3 spans 13 amino acids. Trimming took off 2 bases at V and 3 bases at J, with 5 bases between the two ends. CDR3 bases: TGTGCCAGCAGTTTACAGATCAATCAGCCCCAGCATTTT. Amino acid sequence: CASSLQINQPQHF.

The chain recombines TRBV7-2 with TRBJ1-2; the D gene is possibly TRBD1 (5 bases). V was shortened by 1 base and J by 1 base, with 22 bases between the two germline ends. Germline-derived CDR1 and CDR2 are SGHTA and FQGNSA. This CDR3 is built from 19 residues. CDR3 protein: CASSLVHRVQGRGNYGYTF. In DNA form, the CDR3 reads TGTGCCAGCAGCTTAGTGCACCGTGTCCAGGGCCGAGGTAACTATGGCTACACCTTC.